Presented here are 13 T cell receptor beta chains from one specimen sequenced in a study of CDR3 diversity in severe acne. One entry per CDR3 protein, called by TCRdb with MiXCR from the PCR reads. The profile shows 90,000 or so distinct CDR3 sequences, roughly 52% of them singletons. Sequencing input: blood. These receptors all stem from a male donor in good health, serving as a control.

There are a few counts of this clonotype. The chain carries TRBV7-9 and TRBJ1-1; D is uncertain. The CDR3 length is 14 residues. Germline CDR1 and CDR2: SEHNR and FQNEAQ (reference sequence). V lost 3 bases to trimming and J lost 1 base, with 9 bases between them. The chain's CDR3 is CASSFILTNTEAFF. The CDR3 bases are TGTGCCAGCAGCTTTATCTTGACGAACACTGAAGCTTTCTTT.

This clonotype was picked up many times. J is TRBJ2-7 and V is TRBV11-2; TRBD2 matches 8 bases. V lost 2 bases, J lost 12 bases, and 18 bases stayed unmatched. The germline gives CDR1 SGHAT, CDR2 FQNNGV. This CDR3 contains 16 residues. CDR3 residues: CASSLTDGGATLFLYF. The CDR3 region has the DNA TGTGCCAGCAGCTTAACGGACGGGGGGGCCACCCTGTTTCTGTACTTC.

V usage is TRBV5-4 and J usage is TRBJ1-3; weak D call: TRBD1 (5 bases). With 4 bases removed from V and 0 bases from J, the gap between germline ends came to 14 bases. This CDR3 region has 16 residues. Germline CDR1 is SGHNT and CDR2 is YYREEE (reference sequence). This chain's CDR3 is CASSVGGQNSGNTIYF. In DNA form, the CDR3 reads TGTGCCAGCAGCGTAGGCGGACAAAACTCTGGAAACACCATATATTTT.

This clonotype was observed once. The chain employs TRBV20-1 and TRBJ2-7, with 9 positions matching TRBD2. This CDR3 spans 13 amino acids. The germline gives CDR1 DFQATT, CDR2 SNEGSKA (reference sequence). The V segment lost 5 bases and the J segment 2 bases; nucleotides outside the gene matches: 4. CDR3 nucleotides: TGCAGTGCTCAGCGGGGGGCCCCCTACGAGCAGTACTTC. Protein sequence: CSAQRGAPYEQYF.

The gene calls are TRBV29-1 and TRBJ2-3; 8 bases match TRBD2. This CDR3 spans 12 amino acids. Germline CDR1 reads SQVTM; CDR2 reads ANQGSEA. V shed 8 bases and J 1 base; nucleotides not matched to a gene: 2. The CDR3 DNA sequence: TGCAGCCCAGCGGGGGGCACAGATACGCAGTATTTT. It yields the protein CSPAGGTDTQYF.

This clonotype has a count of ten or more. One end of the junction fails to match germline, which may point to a read error. The chain couples TRBV28 to TRBJ2-7; D possibly corresponds to TRBD1 (6 bases). CDR3 length equals 12 residues. Germline CDR1 and CDR2: MDHEN and SYDVKM. CDR3 sequence: CASHRVSDEQYF. CDR3 in DNA: TGTGCCAGCCACAGGGTCTCCGACGAGCAGTACTTC.

V gene TRBV11-2 combines with J gene TRBJ2-1; 14 bases match TRBD2. The CDR3 contains 16 residues. V shed 5 bases, J shed 12 bases, and the junction held 12 bases outside the gene matches. The germline CDR1 and CDR2 sequences are SGHAT and FQNNGV. CDR3 amino acids: CASSAAGTSGSGGQFF. CDR3 DNA sequence: TGTGCCAGCAGCGCCGCCGGGACTAGCGGGAGTGGTGGGCAGTTCTTC.

With regard to this clonotype: The final CDR3 position lacks the conserved phenylalanine or tryptophan, pointing to a likely read error. The chain joins TRBV5-6 to TRBJ2-7, with 10 bases that match TRBD2. V was pared by 0 bases and J by 6 bases, with 18 bases of the junction left unmatched. The germline V gene has CDR1 SGHDT and CDR2 YYEEEE. The CDR3 is 19 residues long. The CDR3 DNA reads TGTGCCAGCAGCTTGGGCTTTCACTTGCTAGCGGGAGTCGCCGCCGAGCAGTACTCC. It yields the protein CASSLGFHLLAGVAAEQYS.

This clonotype was counted only a few times. CDR3 bases: TGCAGCGTTTCGGAGCCCAACACTGAAGCTTTCTTT. Encoded protein: CSVSEPNTEAFF. The V call is TRBV29-1, the J call TRBJ1-1; D gene ambiguous. Looked up from germline, CDR1 is SQVTM and CDR2 is ANQGSEA. The CDR3 runs to 12 residues. Trimming took 5 bases from V and 2 from J, leaving 9 bases between them. The complete variable domain, with remaining parts taken from reference TRBV29-1 and TRBJ1-1, reads SAVISQKPSRDICQRGTSLTIQCQVDSQVTMMFWYRQQPGQSLTLIATANQGSEATYESGFVIDKFPISRPNLTFSTLTVSNMSPEDSSIYLCSVSEPNTEAFFGQGTRLTVV.

This clonotype appeared many times. The chain combines TRBV9 with TRBJ2-7; TRBD2 agrees at 8 bases. This CDR3 is 14 amino acids long. V gave up 0 bases and J gave up 4 bases; unmatched junction bases: 3. Germline-derived CDR1 and CDR2 are SGDLS and YYNGEE. This CDR3 reads CASSVAGGRYEQYF. The CDR3 DNA follows: TGTGCCAGCAGCGTAGCGGGCGGGAGGTACGAGCAGTACTTC.

This clonotype occurred once. The chain carries TRBV5-5 and TRBJ1-3; 10 bases match TRBD1. The CDR3 spans 16 residues. Trimming cost V 2 bases and J 3 bases; bases outside gene matches: 5. Germline values: CDR1 SGHKS, CDR2 YYEKEE (reference sequence). The CDR3 bases are TGTGCCAGCAGCTTCGGGACAGGGGACTTTGGAAACACCATATATTTT. Translation gives CASSFGTGDFGNTIYF.

This chain uses TRBV10-3 with TRBJ2-7; D gene unclear. Judging by the DNA end, TRBJ2-1 fits better; the J call may be wrong. Germline CDR1 reads ENHRY; CDR2 reads SYGVKD. The CDR3 sequence is 13 residues long. The CDR3 sequence is CAISLGTYNEQFF. The CDR3 DNA reads TGTGCCATCAGCCTGGGAACTTACAATGAGCAGTTCTTC.

There are a few counts of this clonotype. The genes are TRBV6-8 and TRBJ2-5, with 9 positions matching TRBD1. This CDR3 is built from 16 residues. V lost 6 bases to trimming and J lost 3 bases; unmatched junction nucleotides: 11. CDR1 is MNHGY and CDR2 is SAAAGT in the germline V gene. The CDR3 DNA sequence: TGTGCCAGCAGGGCTCCCGGGACAGGGCGGAAAGAGACCCAGTACTTC. It codes for CASRAPGTGRKETQYF.